The clone carrying this T cell receptor beta chain was counted at least ten times. Its antigen is unidentified. The TCR cDNA carried a universal primer site and UMIs from 5'RACE template switching. TCRdb reprocessed the 5' RACE reads via MiXCR and lists one record per CDR3 protein. This table has around 360,000 distinct CDR3 sequences, about 9.9% appearing once. The data belong to a study of T cells after yellow fever vaccination. Background on the study: Preparing low-cell-number fractions relied on SMART-Seq v4 Ultra Low Input. General study findings and limits: A minor fraction of clonotypes spanned both CD4 and CD8 compartments. The study noted that FACS-sorted repertoires could contain abundant clonotypes contaminating from the bulk population.

The starting material was PBMCs, obtained on the day of the first yellow fever vaccination. This TCR was recovered from a man younger than 35 who received the YFV17D yellow fever vaccine.

CDR3 sequence: CATEAGTGTNEQFF. The CDR3 DNA sequence: TGTGCCACCGAGGCCGGGACAGGGACCAATGAGCAGTTCTTC. The chain carries TRBV6-1 and TRBJ2-1, with 9 bases aligning to TRBD1. J lost 6 bases, V lost 10 bases, and 10 bases had no gene match. Germline CDR1 MNHNS, CDR2 SASEGT. The CDR3 is 14 amino acids.